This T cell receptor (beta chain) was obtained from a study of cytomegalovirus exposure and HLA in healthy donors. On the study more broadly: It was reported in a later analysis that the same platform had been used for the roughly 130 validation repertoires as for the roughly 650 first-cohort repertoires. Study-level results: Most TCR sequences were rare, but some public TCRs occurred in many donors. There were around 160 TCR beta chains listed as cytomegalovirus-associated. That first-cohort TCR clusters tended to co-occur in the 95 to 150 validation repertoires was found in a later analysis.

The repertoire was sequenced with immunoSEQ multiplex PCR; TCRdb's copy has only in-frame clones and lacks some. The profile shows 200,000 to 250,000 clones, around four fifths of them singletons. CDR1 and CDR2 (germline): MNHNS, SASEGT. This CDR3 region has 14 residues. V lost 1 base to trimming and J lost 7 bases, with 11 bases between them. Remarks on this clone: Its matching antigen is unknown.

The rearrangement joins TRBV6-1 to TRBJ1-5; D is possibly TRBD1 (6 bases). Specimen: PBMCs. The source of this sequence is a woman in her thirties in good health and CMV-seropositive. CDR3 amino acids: CASSEGQDAQPQHF. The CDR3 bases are TGTGCCAGCAGTGAAGGACAGGACGCCCAGCCCCAGCATTTT.